This T cell receptor (beta chain) originates from a study of blood T cell repertoires in COVID-19. Study-level background: Samples representing acute and convalescent COVID-19 were sourced from the United States, Italy and Spain. PBMCs, B-cell-depleted T cells, or T cells provided the cDNA or gDNA that made up the material.

Donors in Cohort 3 who had recovered were those with two negative PCRs, healthcare professional clearance, or resolution of their symptoms. In the authors' workflow: Amplifying reference gene primers gave estimates of nucleated cell counts. Here immunoSEQ multiplex PCR was the method, and the copy in TCRdb shows in-frame clones only, minus some. V, J and clone size reflect that table, while D and trimming were determined from the DNA. The repertoire holds some 400,000 clones, with roughly 86% as singletons. The CDR3 extends over 16 amino acids. Germline values: CDR1 LNHDA, CDR2 SQIVND (reference sequence). The V segment lost 7 bases and the J segment 8 bases; nucleotides outside the gene matches: 15.

The sequence came from a man younger than 45 who had recovered from COVID-19. V gene TRBV19 combines with J gene TRBJ2-1; 9 nucleotides align to TRBD1. The sequencing input was PBMCs or T cells enriched from blood (not recorded which). CDR3 loop: CASTNYILGQGHEQFF. CDR3 bases: TGTGCCAGTACCAACTATATTCTGGGACAGGGTCATGAGCAGTTCTTC.